This record concerns one T cell receptor beta chain sequence. Trimming cost V 5 bases and J 5 bases, with 10 bases left between them. The CDR3 covers 13 residues. Germline V gene lookup returns CDR1 MDHEN and CDR2 SYDVKM. A second PCR of 7 to 11 cycles used a sample-barcoded 5' primer and a J-beta primer mix. Each CDR3 protein gets one entry after TCRdb re-called the 5' RACE reads with MiXCR. The sample has about 1.8 million distinct CDR3 sequences, just under 50% seen once. These data come from a study of blood T cells in healthy people across ages. The gene calls are TRBV28 and TRBJ1-5; D unclear. This receptor was taken from a woman aged 40 to 50 in good health. Input material: blood. This CDR3 is CASSPFTYQPQHF. The CDR3 nucleotides read TGTGCCAGCAGTCCCTTCACCTATCAGCCCCAGCATTTT.